Listed below are T cell receptor beta chains from one sample, sequenced in a study of spatial heterogeneity in lung cancer. MiXCR, run by TCRdb on the 5' RACE reads, gives a single entry per CDR3 protein. The sample has 75,000 to 85,000 distinct CDR3 sequences; 15% to 25% are singletons. Sequenced here: PBMCs, sampled at surgery. The origin of the receptors is a male donor with early-stage non-small cell lung cancer. Each CDR3 is given with its conserved first and last residue. A D gene is named only where the DNA matches it firmly. Where a row states a size, it is once, few, many or the class of an expanded clone; other rows omit it.

clone size: -
D gene: TRBD1
V gene: TRBV5-4
J gene: TRBJ1-1
CDR3 DNA: TGTGCCAGCAGCTTGGCCAGGGGGAGGACTGAAGCTTTCTTT
CDR3 protein: CASSLARGRTEAFF

clone size: -
D gene: TRBD2
V gene: TRBV9
J gene: TRBJ2-5
CDR3 DNA: TGTGCCAGCAGCGTAGGGCTAGCGGAGCATGAGACCCAGTACTTC
CDR3 protein: CASSVGLAEHETQYF

clone size: few
D gene: -
V gene: TRBV6-4
J gene: TRBJ2-7
CDR3 DNA: TGTGCCAGCAGTGACCCGCTCCGTTGGCTAGTGGACAGTAAGTTTTACGAGCAGTACTTC
CDR3 protein: CASSDPLRWLVDSKFYEQYF

clone size: -
D gene: TRBD1
V gene: TRBV6-5
J gene: TRBJ1-4
CDR3 DNA: TGTGCCAGCAGTTACACAGGGGGCCGAGAAAAACTGTTTTTT
CDR3 protein: CASSYTGGREKLFF

clone size: many
D gene: TRBD2
V gene: TRBV12-3/TRBV12-4
J gene: TRBJ2-1
CDR3 DNA: TGTGCCAGCAGTCCCCGTTCCGCCGGGACTAGCGGGAGATTGGGGAGCTCCTACAATGAGCAGTTCTTC
CDR3 protein: CASSPRSAGTSGRLGSSYNEQFF

clone size: few
D gene: -
V gene: TRBV4-2
J gene: TRBJ2-1
CDR3 DNA: TGTGCCAGCAGCCAAGATGTGAGCTACAATGAGCAGTTCTTC
CDR3 protein: CASSQDVSYNEQFF

clone size: few
D gene: -
V gene: TRBV3-1
J gene: TRBJ2-7
CDR3 DNA: TGTGCCAGCAGCCAAGCCCCCGGAACCGAGCAGTACTTC
CDR3 protein: CASSQAPGTEQYF

clone size: few
D gene: -
V gene: TRBV28
J gene: TRBJ1-2
CDR3 DNA: TGTGCCAGCAGCACCGAGGGGTTAGCTAACTATGGCTACACCTTC
CDR3 protein: CASSTEGLANYGYTF

clone size: few
D gene: TRBD1
V gene: TRBV9
J gene: TRBJ2-2
CDR3 DNA: TGTGCCAGCAGCCAGGACAGGGGAACCGGGGAGCTGTTTTTT
CDR3 protein: CASSQDRGTGELFF

clone size: many
D gene: TRBD1
V gene: TRBV12-3/TRBV12-4
J gene: TRBJ1-1
CDR3 DNA: TGTGCCAGCAGCGAAACAGGGGGCCGCACTGAAGCTTTCTTT
CDR3 protein: CASSETGGRTEAFF

clone size: -
D gene: -
V gene: TRBV7-6
J gene: TRBJ2-7
CDR3 DNA: TGTGCCAGCAGCGCCCGAGAGGACTCCAGGCCCTACGAGCAGTACTTC
CDR3 protein: CASSAREDSRPYEQYF

clone size: -
D gene: TRBD2
V gene: TRBV7-2
J gene: TRBJ2-5
CDR3 DNA: TGTGCCAGCAGCTTAGGGGAGACTAGCGGCCAAGAGACCCAGTACTTC
CDR3 protein: CASSLGETSGQETQYF

clone size: -
D gene: -
V gene: TRBV2
J gene: TRBJ2-7
CDR3 DNA: TGTGCCAGCCGATCCAGGGGCCACTCCTACGAGCAGTACTTC
CDR3 protein: CASRSRGHSYEQYF

clone size: -
D gene: TRBD2
V gene: TRBV3-1
J gene: TRBJ2-5
CDR3 DNA: TGTGCCAGCAGCCAAGACCCGCCGGGACTAGCGGGAGGGCAAGAGACCCAGTACTTC
CDR3 protein: CASSQDPPGLAGGQETQYF

clone size: -
D gene: TRBD2
V gene: TRBV18
J gene: TRBJ2-5
CDR3 DNA: TGTGCCAGCTCATCGTCTAGCGGACAAGAGACCCAGTACTTC
CDR3 protein: CASSSSSGQETQYF

clone size: few
D gene: -
V gene: TRBV21-1
J gene: TRBJ2-5
CDR3 DNA: TGTGCCAGCAGCAATCCGACAGGGTACCAAGAGACCCAGTACTTC
CDR3 protein: CASSNPTGYQETQYF

clone size: few
D gene: TRBD2
V gene: TRBV12-3/TRBV12-4
J gene: TRBJ2-3
CDR3 DNA: TGTGCCAGCAGTTTTAGCGGGAGGGCCGCAGATACGCAGTATTTT
CDR3 protein: CASSFSGRAADTQYF

clone size: -
D gene: TRBD2
V gene: TRBV12-3/TRBV12-4
J gene: TRBJ2-3
CDR3 DNA: TGTGCTAGCGGGAGGGATACGCAGTATTTT
CDR3 protein: CASGRDTQYF

clone size: few
D gene: -
V gene: TRBV5-1
J gene: TRBJ2-3
CDR3 DNA: TGCGCCAGCAGCTTGGAAGGGATTACCACAGATACGCAGTATTTT
CDR3 protein: CASSLEGITTDTQYF

clone size: many
D gene: -
V gene: TRBV19
J gene: TRBJ1-1
CDR3 DNA: TGTGCCAGTAGTATCGGGCGGTACACTGAAGCTTTCTTT
CDR3 protein: CASSIGRYTEAFF

clone size: many
D gene: -
V gene: TRBV10-3
J gene: TRBJ2-1
CDR3 DNA: TGTGCCATCAGTGGATCCACAGGGATCTCCTACAATGAGCAGTTCTTC
CDR3 protein: CAISGSTGISYNEQFF

clone size: few
D gene: TRBD2
V gene: TRBV18
J gene: TRBJ2-2
CDR3 DNA: TGTGCCAGCTCACCTCGCGGGAGAGCCAACACCGGGGAGCTGTTTTTT
CDR3 protein: CASSPRGRANTGELFF

clone size: -
D gene: TRBD2
V gene: TRBV9
J gene: TRBJ2-1
CDR3 DNA: TGTGCCAGCAGCGTAGGTCCGGGAGGGAGCGATGAGCAGTTCTTC
CDR3 protein: CASSVGPGGSDEQFF

clone size: many
D gene: -
V gene: TRBV7-2
J gene: TRBJ2-7
CDR3 DNA: TGTGCCAGCAGCTTAGATTGGGGGATGGTCTACGAGCAGTACTTC
CDR3 protein: CASSLDWGMVYEQYF

clone size: few
D gene: -
V gene: TRBV20-1
J gene: TRBJ1-5
CDR3 DNA: TGCAGTGCTAGCGAGGGGTATAGCAATCAGCCCCAGCATTTT
CDR3 protein: CSASEGYSNQPQHF

clone size: few
D gene: -
V gene: TRBV6-5
J gene: TRBJ2-1
CDR3 DNA: TGTGCCAGCAGTTGGCGCGCGACTTCTATCTACAATGAGCAGTTCTTC
CDR3 protein: CASSWRATSIYNEQFF

clone size: -
D gene: -
V gene: TRBV28
J gene: TRBJ2-6
CDR3 DNA: TGTGCCAGCAGGGCTGGGGCCAACGTCCTGACTTTC
CDR3 protein: CASRAGANVLTF

clone size: few
D gene: -
V gene: TRBV11-2
J gene: TRBJ2-5
CDR3 DNA: TGTGCCAGCAGCAAACCCACTGGACAGCAAGAGACCCAGTACTTC
CDR3 protein: CASSKPTGQQETQYF

clone size: -
D gene: -
V gene: TRBV18
J gene: TRBJ2-3
CDR3 DNA: TGTGCCAGCTCACCACCTGGCGCAGATACGCAGTATTTT
CDR3 protein: CASSPPGADTQYF

clone size: -
D gene: TRBD2
V gene: TRBV11-3
J gene: TRBJ2-1
CDR3 DNA: TGTGCCAGCAGCTTAGAGGTAGCGGGGTACAATGAGCAGTTCTTC
CDR3 protein: CASSLEVAGYNEQFF

clone size: -
D gene: -
V gene: TRBV21-1
J gene: TRBJ1-5
CDR3 DNA: TGTGCCAGCAGCAATTGTCTCTATCAGCCCCAGCATTTT
CDR3 protein: CASSNCLYQPQHF

clone size: -
D gene: -
V gene: TRBV28
J gene: TRBJ2-5
CDR3 DNA: TGTGCCAGCAGTTGGGGTACGGCAGGGGAGGGAGAGACCCAGTACTTC
CDR3 protein: CASSWGTAGEGETQYF

clone size: -
D gene: TRBD2
V gene: TRBV28
J gene: TRBJ2-7
CDR3 DNA: TGTGCCAGCAGCCACGCGGGACTAGCGGGAGGCTACGAGCAGTACTTC
CDR3 protein: CASSHAGLAGGYEQYF

clone size: few
D gene: -
V gene: TRBV28
J gene: TRBJ2-2
CDR3 DNA: TGTGCCAGCAGTCCCGACGGACAGAAGAACACCGGGGAGCTGTTTTTT
CDR3 protein: CASSPDGQKNTGELFF

clone size: few
D gene: -
V gene: TRBV4-2
J gene: TRBJ2-7
CDR3 DNA: TGTGCCAGCAGCCCGGAGGGGGGCTACGAGCAGTACTTC
CDR3 protein: CASSPEGGYEQYF

clone size: few
D gene: -
V gene: TRBV6-5
J gene: TRBJ2-6
CDR3 DNA: TGTGCCAGCACGGGGACATTCTTGGCAGGGGCCAACGTCCTGACTTTC
CDR3 protein: CASTGTFLAGANVLTF

clone size: few
D gene: -
V gene: TRBV27
J gene: TRBJ2-3
CDR3 DNA: TGTGCCAGCACCATGGGGGGACTGAGCACAGATACGCAGTATTTT
CDR3 protein: CASTMGGLSTDTQYF

clone size: -
D gene: -
V gene: TRBV5-5
J gene: TRBJ2-7
CDR3 DNA: TGTGCCAGCAGCTTGGGACTAGGGCTCGGCGAGCAGTACTTC
CDR3 protein: CASSLGLGLGEQYF

clone size: -
D gene: TRBD1
V gene: TRBV5-1
J gene: TRBJ2-1
CDR3 DNA: TGCGCCAGCAGCCTCCAGACAGGGTACAATGAGCAGTTCTTC
CDR3 protein: CASSLQTGYNEQFF

clone size: few
D gene: TRBD1
V gene: TRBV20-1
J gene: TRBJ1-4
CDR3 DNA: TGCAGTGCTACCCCGACAGGGGTGGGAAAACTGTTTTTT
CDR3 protein: CSATPTGVGKLFF

clone size: few
D gene: -
V gene: TRBV6-1
J gene: TRBJ2-5
CDR3 DNA: TGTGCCAGCAGGAAGGACAGGGAGGGAGAGACCCAGTACTTC
CDR3 protein: CASRKDREGETQYF

clone size: many
D gene: -
V gene: TRBV5-1
J gene: TRBJ2-3
CDR3 DNA: TGCGCCAGTACCGAGGGGGGAGATACGCAGTATTTT
CDR3 protein: CASTEGGDTQYF

clone size: -
D gene: TRBD1
V gene: TRBV11-2
J gene: TRBJ2-1
CDR3 DNA: TGTGCCAGCAGGTTGTTTGTCGGAGGACAGGGTAGCAATGAGCAGTTCTTC
CDR3 protein: CASRLFVGGQGSNEQFF

clone size: few
D gene: -
V gene: TRBV11-2
J gene: TRBJ2-3
CDR3 DNA: TGTGCCAGCAGCGTAGCATGGGCGGACGGAGATACGCAGTATTTT
CDR3 protein: CASSVAWADGDTQYF

clone size: -
D gene: TRBD1
V gene: TRBV28
J gene: TRBJ2-2
CDR3 DNA: TGTGCCAGCAGCCTACCCGGGACAGGGGTTTCCCCCGGGGAGCTGTTTTTT
CDR3 protein: CASSLPGTGVSPGELFF

clone size: few
D gene: TRBD2
V gene: TRBV6-2/TRBV6-3
J gene: TRBJ2-1
CDR3 DNA: TGTGCCAGCAGTTTAGTAGCGGGAAAAATCGGGGGTTCCTACAATGAGCAGTTCTTC
CDR3 protein: CASSLVAGKIGGSYNEQFF

clone size: -
D gene: -
V gene: TRBV3-1
J gene: TRBJ1-6
CDR3 DNA: TGTGCCAGCAGCCCCGGGACACCTGTCTCACCCCTCCACTTT
CDR3 protein: CASSPGTPVSPLHF

clone size: few
D gene: -
V gene: TRBV19
J gene: TRBJ2-1
CDR3 DNA: TGTGCCAGTAGTAGCGAGGCCTACGGTTCTTTGTTCTTC
CDR3 protein: CASSSEAYGSLFF

clone size: -
D gene: -
V gene: TRBV5-1
J gene: TRBJ2-1
CDR3 DNA: TGCGCCAGCAGCTTGTTGGGGCAGGGTGCGTTCTTC
CDR3 protein: CASSLLGQGAFF

clone size: -
D gene: -
V gene: TRBV29-1
J gene: TRBJ2-1
CDR3 DNA: TGCAGCGTAAGAGTTTACAATGAGCAGTTCTTC
CDR3 protein: CSVRVYNEQFF

clone size: -
D gene: TRBD1
V gene: TRBV5-1
J gene: TRBJ2-1
CDR3 DNA: TGCGCCAGCAGCACCGGGACAGGGGGCCCCTACAATGAGCAGTTCTTC
CDR3 protein: CASSTGTGGPYNEQFF

clone size: few
D gene: -
V gene: TRBV28
J gene: TRBJ2-1
CDR3 DNA: TGTGCCAGCAGTCCGGGACACGCTTCAGGGAATGAGCAGTTCTTC
CDR3 protein: CASSPGHASGNEQFF

clone size: -
D gene: -
V gene: TRBV19
J gene: TRBJ2-4
CDR3 DNA: TGTGCCAGTAGTAACCCTGGAGAAAAAAACATTCAGTACTTC
CDR3 protein: CASSNPGEKNIQYF